Shown below are 21 T cell receptor beta chains from a single sample sequenced in a study of cytomegalovirus exposure and HLA in healthy donors. PCR employed 60 Vbeta and 13 Jbeta primers. Profiling relied on immunoSEQ multiplex PCR, and the TCRdb table lists in-frame clones only, not all of them. The table lists about 260,000 clones, approximately 84% of them singletons. Input material: PBMCs. The receptors were sampled from a woman between 40 and 50 years old in good health and CMV-seropositive.

V is TRBV5-4 and J is TRBJ2-1, with no clear D. V lost 2 bases and J lost 8, with 11 bases in between. Germline values: CDR1 SGHNT, CDR2 YYREEE (reference sequence). The CDR3 extends over 13 amino acids. Written as DNA, the CDR3 is TGTGCCAGCAGCTTTTCCCTGGAGTATGAGCAGTTCTTC. It specifies CASSFSLEYEQFF.

This sequence joins TRBV5-6 and TRBJ2-7, with 7 bases matching TRBD2. Germline CDR1 and CDR2: SGHDT and YYEEEE. This CDR3 spans 14 amino acids. The junction had 4 bases not matched to a gene; V was cut back by 1 base and J by 3 bases. The CDR3 nucleotides read TGTGCCAGCAGCTTGCCGGGACTATTCTACGAGCAGTACTTC. Its translation is CASSLPGLFYEQYF.

This chain uses TRBV28 with TRBJ2-7; the D gene is possibly TRBD2 (7 bases). Trimming removed 5 bases from V and 0 bases from J, with 14 bases in between. CDR1 is MDHEN, CDR2 SYDVKM, per germline. This CDR3 is 15 amino acids long. CDR3: CASSPRGASSYEQYF. CDR3 DNA: TGTGCCAGCAGTCCCCGGGGGGCAAGCTCCTACGAGCAGTACTTC.

In its sample, this clone was seen a few times. This chain's CDR3 is CASSPRDYSPSTDTQYF. CDR3 DNA: TGTGCCAGCAGTCCCCGCGACTACTCCCCTAGCACAGATACGCAGTATTTT. The chain links TRBV27 to TRBJ2-3; tentatively, D is TRBD2 (5 bases). The CDR3 consists of 17 residues. The V gene lost 5 bases and the J gene lost 0 bases, with 18 bases spanning the gap. Germline V gene sequence: CDR1 MNHEY, CDR2 SMNVEV (reference sequence).

The chain employs TRBV4-3 and TRBJ2-7; 11 nucleotides agree with TRBD2. This CDR3 has 16 amino acids. Germline assignment: CDR1 LGHNA and CDR2 YSLEER. V was pared by 3 bases and J by 3 bases, with 7 bases of the junction left unmatched. The CDR3 DNA follows: TGCGCCAGCAGCCACCTGACTAGCGGGACCCTCTACGAGCAGTACTTC. Encoded protein: CASSHLTSGTLYEQYF.

The J gene is TRBJ2-5, the V gene TRBV4-3; TRBD1 aligns across 10 bases. The CDR3 is 15 amino acids. V shed 4 bases, J shed 5 bases, and the junction held 7 bases outside the gene matches. Germline CDR1 LGHNA, CDR2 YSLEER. The CDR3 DNA follows: TGCGCCAGCAGCCCCGGGGACAGGGGTTACGAGACCCAGTACTTC. As protein: CASSPGDRGYETQYF.

This chain links TRBV5-1 with TRBJ2-2; tentatively, D is TRBD2 (5 bases). Deletions cut 4 bases from V and 0 bases from J, with 10 bases between. In germline, CDR1 is SGHRS, CDR2 YFSETQ. This CDR3 region has 15 residues. The CDR3 bases are TGCGCCAGCAGCCTGGCGGGTCCGAACACCGGGGAGCTGTTTTTT. It codes for CASSLAGPNTGELFF. The whole variable domain, remainder taken from reference TRBV5-1 and TRBJ2-2, is KAGVTQTPRYLIKTRGQQVTLSCSPISGHRSVSWYQQTPGQGLQFLFEYFSETQRNKGNFPGRFSGRQFSNSRSEMNVSTLELGDSALYLCASSLAGPNTGELFFGEGSRLTVL.

The chain carries TRBV7-9 and TRBJ1-1, with D possibly being TRBD1 (6 bases). From germline, CDR1 is SEHNR and CDR2 FQNEAQ (reference sequence). The length of the CDR3 is 15 residues. The V gene lost 5 bases and the J gene lost 1 base, with 14 bases spanning the gap. The CDR3 nucleotides read TGTGCCAGCAGCCCTACTGAGACAGGGAACACTGAAGCTTTCTTT. Translated: CASSPTETGNTEAFF.

This clone has a handful of counts. V and J are TRBV6-5 and TRBJ1-2; TRBD1 matches 7 bases. CDR1 MNHEY and CDR2 SVGAGI come from the germline V gene. The CDR3 runs 13 residues. The V segment lost 6 bases and the J segment 7 bases; nucleotides outside the gene matches: 8. This CDR3 reads CASSGPTGLGYTF. In DNA, the CDR3 is TGTGCCAGCAGCGGGCCGACAGGGCTTGGCTACACCTTC.

This chain uses TRBV28 with TRBJ2-7, with 9 positions matching TRBD1. Looked up from germline, CDR1 is MDHEN and CDR2 is SYDVKM. With V trimmed by 7 bases and J by 4 bases, 8 bases remained unmatched. The CDR3 is 14 amino acids. The CDR3 DNA reads as TGTGCCAGCACGGAACAGGGGGCTAATTACGAGCAGTACTTC. It specifies CASTEQGANYEQYF.

The rearrangement joins TRBV6-1 to TRBJ2-7, with a possible D match to TRBD1 (5 bases). Germline values: CDR1 MNHNS, CDR2 SASEGT. CDR3 length: 15 amino acids. Trimming stripped 7 bases from V and 2 bases from J, with 18 bases between. The DNA of the CDR3 is TGTGCCAGCACCTCTCAAGGGGCTGTGGCCTACGAGCAGTACTTC. Translated, it gives CASTSQGAVAYEQYF.

The chain employs TRBV19 and TRBJ2-3; 7 positions match TRBD2. The length of the CDR3 is 14 residues. The germline CDR1 and CDR2 sequences are LNHDA and SQIVND (reference sequence). V trimming: 3 bases; J trimming: 0 bases; junction bases outside the gene matches: 0. This chain's CDR3 is CASSMRGSTDTQYF. In DNA, the CDR3 is TGTGCCAGTAGTATGCGGGGGAGCACAGATACGCAGTATTTT.

This clone showed up just a few times. The chain employs TRBV30 and TRBJ2-1; TRBD2 is a possible D gene (5 bases). The CDR3 sequence is 15 residues long. The V gene's germline CDR1 is GTSNPN and CDR2 SVGIG (reference sequence). Trimming left V 0 bases short and J 8 bases short, with 17 bases between. DNA for the CDR3: TGTGCCTGGAGTGTATCCCCCTTCGGAGGACATGAGCAGTTCTTC. Translated, it gives CAWSVSPFGGHEQFF. Combining the CDR3 with reference TRBV30 and TRBJ2-1 gives the whole variable domain SQTIHQWPATLVQPVGSPLSLECTVEGTSNPNLYWYRQAAGRGLQLLFYSVGIGQISSEVPQNLSASRPQDRQFILSSKKLLLSDSGFYLCAWSVSPFGGHEQFFGPGTRLTVL.

The chain links TRBV6-4 to TRBJ1-1, with 8 bases lining up with TRBD1. The CDR3 has 14 residues. Per the germline V gene, CDR1 is MRHNA and CDR2 is SNTAGT. V lost 6 bases, J lost 1 base, and 4 bases stayed unmatched. CDR3 sequence: CASRQGATNTEAFF. For the CDR3, the DNA is TGTGCCAGCAGGCAGGGGGCAACGAACACTGAAGCTTTCTTT.

This chain links TRBV27 with TRBJ1-3; 7 bases fit TRBD1. The CDR3 spans 14 residues. V was pared by 5 bases and J by 3 bases, with 4 bases of the junction left unmatched. Germline CDR1 reads MNHEY; CDR2 reads SMNVEV (reference sequence). The CDR3 coding sequence is TGTGCCAGCAGTCAGGGGGACTTTGGAAACACCATATATTTT. Its translation is CASSQGDFGNTIYF.

The J gene is TRBJ1-1, the V gene TRBV6-1, with D possibly TRBD1 on 6 matching bases. CDR3 size: 13 residues. V lost 6 bases to trimming and J lost 3 bases, with 11 bases between them. Germline V CDR1 and CDR2: MNHNS, SASEGT. The CDR3 sequence is CASRQGWDTEAFF. CDR3 in DNA: TGTGCCAGCAGACAGGGATGGGACACTGAAGCTTTCTTT.

The chain couples TRBV11-2 to TRBJ2-1, with TRBD2 matching over 11 bases. J lost 7 bases, V lost 5 bases, and 10 bases had no gene match. The CDR3 spans 16 residues. Germline assignment: CDR1 SGHAT and CDR2 FQNNGV. CDR3 residues: CASSPVAGGPRNEQFF. CDR3 DNA: TGTGCCAGCAGCCCCGTAGCGGGAGGGCCGAGGAATGAGCAGTTCTTC.

This clone appeared a single time. The V gene is TRBV7-9, the J gene TRBJ2-3; 8 nucleotides match TRBD2. Per germline, CDR1 SEHNR and CDR2 FQNEAQ (reference sequence). This CDR3 spans 15 amino acids. Trimming removed 1 base from V and 8 bases from J; junction bases left unmatched: 8. The CDR3 DNA follows: TGTGCCAGCAGCTTAGAGGCTAGCGGGCCGGGTACGCAGTATTTT. It is translated as CASSLEASGPGTQYF.

The V call is TRBV7-2, the J call TRBJ1-5; 7 bases align to TRBD1. The CDR3 is 16 amino acids. The V and J ends lost 3 bases and 3 bases, in that order; junction bases with no gene match: 8. Germline loops: CDR1 SGHTA, CDR2 FQGNSA. This chain's CDR3 is CASSFSGTEANQPQHF. CDR3 coding DNA: TGTGCCAGCAGCTTTTCCGGGACAGAAGCCAATCAGCCCCAGCATTTT.

The J gene is TRBJ2-3, the V gene TRBV7-3; 12 bases line up with TRBD2. V shed 5 bases and J 4 bases; nucleotides not matched to a gene: 4. The germline V gene encodes CDR1 SGHTA and CDR2 FQGTGA. The CDR3 has 15 amino acids. Here the CDR3 reads CASSKTSGSPDTQYF. The CDR3 DNA sequence: TGTGCCAGCAGCAAGACTAGCGGGAGCCCAGATACGCAGTATTTT.

This clone was counted between two and nine times. The V gene is TRBV11-2, the J gene TRBJ2-7, with TRBD1 matching 10 bases. This CDR3 is built from 18 residues. The germline gives CDR1 SGHAT, CDR2 FQNNGV. The trim removed 5 bases at V and 3 bases at J, leaving 16 bases unmatched. The CDR3 is CASSPGTGAIGGYYEQYF. The CDR3 DNA is TGTGCCAGCAGCCCCGGGACAGGGGCTATCGGCGGCTACTACGAGCAGTACTTC.